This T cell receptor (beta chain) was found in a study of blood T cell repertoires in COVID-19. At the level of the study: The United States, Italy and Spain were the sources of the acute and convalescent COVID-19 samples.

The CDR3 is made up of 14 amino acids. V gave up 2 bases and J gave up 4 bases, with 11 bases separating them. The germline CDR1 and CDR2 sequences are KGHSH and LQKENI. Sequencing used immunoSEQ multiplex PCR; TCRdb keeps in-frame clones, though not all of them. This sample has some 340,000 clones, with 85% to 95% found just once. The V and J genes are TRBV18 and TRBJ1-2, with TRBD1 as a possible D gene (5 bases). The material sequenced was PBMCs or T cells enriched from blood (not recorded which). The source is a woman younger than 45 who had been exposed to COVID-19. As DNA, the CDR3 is TGTGCCAGCTCACCAGGGGGGACGCCCTATGGCTACACCTTC. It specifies CASSPGGTPYGYTF.